This TCR beta chain was documented in a study of T cell responses to AZD1222 COVID-19 vaccine. Germline assignment: CDR1 ENHRY and CDR2 SYGVKD. Unmatched junction bases numbered 11, after V lost 7 bases and J lost 4 bases. The CDR3 runs to 16 residues. Data came from immunoSEQ multiplex PCR; TCRdb stores just in-frame clones and leaves some out. The table has about 120,000 clones, approximately 90% seen once; the top ten hold around 10%. About this clone: Its specificity is unknown.

Whole-study results and caveats: Repertoires were collected only later (after the peak T cell response had occurred). It was only five to seven AZD1222 recipients who were seropositive at baseline. Donors were mostly white British, more females; clonal diversity possibly underestimated. Spike-wide vaccine-associated CD4 TCRs dominated at 160-218 and 743-854.

The source is an adult in good health. The V gene is TRBV10-3, the J gene TRBJ2-2, with 8 positions matching TRBD2. Sequenced material: peripheral blood, taken on day 0 of MenACWY control vaccination. The CDR3 nucleotides are TGTGCCATCACCGAGGGGCTAGCGGGCAGCACCGGGGAGCTGTTTTTT. It yields the protein CAITEGLAGSTGELFF.